These 11 T cell receptor beta chains share one sample of origin, sequenced in a study of T-cell reconstitution after alpha-beta-depleted transplantation in children. As it was prepared, the TCRbeta library received unique molecular identifiers. TCRdb called the PCR reads again in MiXCR, with one record for every CDR3 protein. The repertoire holds about 590,000 distinct CDR3 sequences, 10% to 15% seen once, with roughly 2.3% in the top ten. The sequencing here drew on PBMCs, mostly from graft donor cells, taken 360 days after TCRalphabeta/CD19-depleted stem cell transplant. These receptors were collected from a male patient younger than 18 who had a stem cell transplant for acute myeloid leukemia, so the T cells may come from the graft donor.

This clonotype was recorded a few times. V and J are TRBV24-1 and TRBJ2-7; D is perhaps TRBD2 (5 bases). CDR1 and CDR2 from the germline V gene are KGHDR and SFDVKD. This CDR3 comprises 18 residues. Trimming took off 9 bases at V and 0 bases at J, with 26 bases between the two ends. The CDR3 DNA reads as TGTGCCACCCAAAAGAAGGCTCCGGCCAGCCGGGGCTCCTACGAGCAGTACTTC. Its protein is CATQKKAPASRGSYEQYF.

This clonotype was detected many times. This chain links TRBV7-9 with TRBJ2-1; 9 nucleotides line up with TRBD2. This CDR3 region has 14 residues. Germline trimming cut 4 bases from V and 8 bases from J; bases unmatched to any gene: 6. The V gene's germline CDR1 is SEHNR and CDR2 FQNEAQ (reference sequence). The CDR3, as DNA: TGTGCCAGCAGCTCAAGGACTAGCGAAGATGAGCAGTTCTTC. Its translation: CASSSRTSEDEQFF.

This clonotype was seen more than once but under ten times. This chain joins TRBV27 and TRBJ2-1, with TRBD2 matching 15 bases. CDR3 length: 22 amino acids. V lost 3 bases to trimming and J lost 0 bases; unmatched junction nucleotides: 15. From germline, CDR1 is MNHEY and CDR2 SMNVEV (reference sequence). The CDR3 loop is CASSFSGTGLAGGTSSYNEQFF. The CDR3 DNA is TGTGCCAGCAGTTTTTCGGGTACGGGACTAGCGGGAGGCACTAGCTCCTACAATGAGCAGTTCTTC.

This clonotype was counted at least ten times. The chain carries TRBV7-9 and TRBJ2-2, with D hard to call. The germline gives CDR1 SEHNR, CDR2 FQNEAQ (reference sequence). This CDR3 has 12 amino acids. The CDR3 protein is CGPRIVTGELFF. In nucleotides, the CDR3 is TGTGGCCCTAGAATCGTCACCGGGGAGCTGTTTTTT.

The rearrangement uses TRBV6-2 or TRBV6-3 and TRBJ2-5; no definite D call. TRBJ2-3 matches the DNA end more closely, so the J call is doubtful. This CDR3 spans 11 amino acids. CDR1 is MNHEY, CDR2 SVGEGT, per germline. For the CDR3, the DNA is TGTGCCAGCAGTTATCTGGGTACGCAGTATTTT. As protein: CASSYLGTQYF.

This chain joins TRBV12-3 or TRBV12-4 and TRBJ2-5, with D perhaps TRBD1 or TRBD2 (5 bases each). V dropped 4 bases and J dropped 4 bases, with 16 bases sitting between them. CDR3 length equals 15 residues. The CDR3 sequence: CASSSPTGARETQYF. In DNA, the CDR3 is TGTGCCAGCAGTTCTCCAACCGGGGCGAGAGAGACCCAGTACTTC.

This clonotype has ten or more counts. The rearrangement joins TRBV29-1 to TRBJ2-5; unclear D gene. The CDR3 runs to 11 residues. V was shortened by 6 bases and J by 6 bases, with 11 bases between the two germline ends. Germline loops: CDR1 SQVTM, CDR2 ANQGSEA. The CDR3 region is CSVGPAQTQYF. CDR3 sequence (DNA): TGCAGCGTCGGACCAGCCCAGACCCAGTACTTC.

This clonotype was detected only a few times. V and J are TRBV20-1 and TRBJ2-5; D is ambiguous. Per the germline V gene, CDR1 is DFQATT and CDR2 is SNEGSKA (reference sequence). Trimming took off 6 bases at V and 9 bases at J, with 14 bases between the two ends. This CDR3 has 11 amino acids. CDR3: CSATGPAAQYF. CDR3 in DNA: TGCAGTGCAACCGGGCCTGCGGCCCAGTACTTC.

A few counts support this clonotype. V is TRBV12-3 or TRBV12-4 and J is TRBJ1-6; D may be TRBD1 (6 bases). Trimming took off 2 bases at V and 6 bases at J, with 11 bases between the two ends. The CDR3 has 15 residues. CDR3 sequence: CASSLLARGNSPLHF. For the CDR3, the DNA is TGTGCCAGCAGTTTATTGGCCAGGGGTAATTCACCCCTCCACTTT.

The V call is TRBV30, the J call TRBJ2-5; 7 bases match TRBD2. The CDR3 sequence is 13 residues long. Trimming removed 2 bases from V and 2 bases from J; junction bases left unmatched: 2. Per germline, CDR1 GTSNPN and CDR2 SVGIG (reference sequence). This chain's CDR3 is CAWSKAGQETQYF. Written as DNA, the CDR3 is TGTGCCTGGAGTAAAGCGGGACAAGAGACCCAGTACTTC.

This clonotype was counted many times. The chain uses TRBV7-6 and TRBJ2-7; D gene uncertain. The CDR3 is 14 residues long. Germline CDR1 and CDR2: SGHVS and FNYEAQ. V lost 3 bases and J 0 bases, leaving 9 bases between the germline ends. CDR3 sequence reads: CASSLGRSSYEQYF. CDR3 coding DNA: TGTGCCAGCAGCTTGGGAAGGAGCTCCTACGAGCAGTACTTC.